Here is one T cell receptor beta chain with its context. It lacks a known antigen. No qualities accompany the bases; no much larger clone lies one base away. The library was obtained by the immunoSEQ multiplex PCR assay. The multiplex PCR relied on a mix of 60 forward primers for TCR Vbeta segments and 13 reverse primers for TCR Jbeta segments. The CDR3 region of rearranged TCR beta genes was amplified from genomic DNA with a multiplex PCR assay. The amplified TCR beta libraries were sequenced on the Illumina HiSeq System as 87-base-pair reads. In the paper's pipeline: Across the 700 or so repertoires, a later analysis counted tens of millions of unique TCR beta chains, 9.5 million to 12 million of which were shared by at least two donors. Raw reads were error-corrected and collapsed into unique sequences with a nearest-neighbor algorithm that merged closely related sequences to remove PCR and sequencing errors. To assign V, D and J gene segments, CDR3 sequences were aligned to IMGT reference sequences. Each retained sequence needed at least a six-nucleotide match to both a V gene segment and a J gene segment. A rearrangement was called productive if the CDR3 had no stop codons and remained in frame with V and J, and every other rearrangement was called non-productive. CDR3 was defined according to IMGT convention as the region running from the second conserved V-encoded cysteine to the conserved J-encoded phenylalanine. The earlier analysis of about 500 of the donors excluded sequences that lacked an unambiguous match to a single V gene segment. In an earlier analysis of a few hundred of the donors, V segments were called functional above 56.7% productive rearrangements and were called segregating when the between-donor standard deviation exceeded 5%. A statistical classification framework was built for diagnosing cytomegalovirus status from the catalog of TCR beta chain sequences. In a later analysis, V and J genes were assigned by comparing TCR nucleotide sequences against IMGT/GENE-DB human TR gene sequences. In a later analysis, CDR3 sequences and most-parsimonious VDJ recombination scenarios were assigned using the TCRdist pipeline. In a later analysis, every TCR beta chain was defined by the combination of its CDR3 amino acid sequence and its V-gene family, and reads without a unique V-gene family were dropped. To address suspected cross-contamination and a sequencing artifact, a later analysis removed 450 to 700 highly shared, low-generation-probability nucleotide sequences. In a later analysis, a clonal expansion index for each public chain was calculated from normalized within-repertoire ranks of inferred template counts. Generation probabilities in a later analysis came from a VDJ recombination model fitted to out-of-frame rearrangements, and those results were checked against IGoR. In a later analysis, hypergeometric tests were used to score TCR-TCR, TCR-HLA and TCR-CMV co-occurrence, with a repertoire-size bias correction applied to TCR pairs. In a later analysis, false discovery rates were estimated by permuting HLA or CMV assignments 20 times. In a later analysis, co-occurring TCRs were grouped using DBSCAN, and TCRdist sequence similarity was added for clustering within HLA-allele-positive subsets. For co-occurrence clustering, repertoires with fewer than 30,000 or more than 120,000 public chains were excluded, along with 4 to 6 repertoires with anomalous nucleotide sharing. Imported from immuneACCESS, the table was reduced by TCRdb to in-frame sequences with V and J called. These copies leave out some clones; in studies compared against another copy, an unresolved V gene accounts for under half, and the cause of the remainder is not known. The V and J calls and clone size are taken from that table; D and trimming were inferred from the DNA. The sample records about 170,000 clones, 55% to 65% of which are singletons. The top ten clones comprise 2.5% to 3% of the sample.

This entry belongs to a study of cytomegalovirus exposure and HLA in healthy donors listed by TCRdb under 2017. Some background on the complete study: An earlier analysis of several hundred of the donors reported about 300 Gb of sequence data and 117 million unique TCR beta sequences obtained from approximately 180 million T cells. About 300 gigabases of sequencing data and 75 million to 85 million unique TCR sequences made up an early release that covered some 640 HLA-typed donors. Of the roughly 400 genotyped donors, roughly 76% were placed in the genetic ancestry cluster associated with self-reported Caucasian donors. The study aimed to test whether cataloging public T cell receptors could reveal signatures of past pathogen exposure. The study profiled the T cell repertoires of about 720 subjects by immunosequencing and related them to cytomegalovirus serostatus. Along with the approximately 650-subject first cohort, a separate validation cohort of over 90 different subjects was used. High-throughput TCR immunosequencing, statistical association of individual TCRs with disease status, and machine learning were combined to predict cytomegalovirus infection status. A later analysis re-analyzed previously published TCR beta repertoires from several hundred donors and added high-resolution HLA genotyping to study TCR occurrence patterns. Rather than drawing on any new phenotypic data, the later analysis identified candidate immune exposures from TCR beta sequences and the way those sequences occurred across donors. An earlier analysis of roughly 580 of the donors used high-throughput TCR beta sequencing to judge whether each TCR beta V gene segment behaved as functional or pseudogenic. Alongside the repertoire data, information on donor age, sex, ethnicity and CMV serostatus was compiled. In a later genetic analysis, genome-wide SNP genotypes for about three fifths of the 666 donors were used, and that subset was treated as a discovery cohort. All discovery cohort repertoires had been generated on a single sequencing platform. HLA typing included class I and class II loci at four-digit resolution. Typing coverage varied by locus: about 629-630 donors for A, B, C, DRB1 and DQB1; 500 to 550 for DQA1; around 570 for DPA1; around 490 for DPB1. Four to six DR-DQ haplotypes were handled as single units for association and clustering, since linkage in the cohort was strong. On average, about 200,000 unique TCR beta nucleotide sequences were sequenced per donor among more than 350 genotyped donors of the cohort, with roughly 18% of those sequences being non-productive. Broader findings and caveats from the paper: Cytomegalovirus status was reported to be diagnosed by the classifier with high specificity and sensitivity in both the original and validation cohorts. Several of the top co-occurrence clusters appeared to be linked to parvovirus B19, influenza, CMV and Epstein-Barr virus, according to a later analysis. The only immune exposure information available for the cohort was CMV serostatus. Correlated functional status among segregating V segments might reflect linkage disequilibrium, but an unknown experimental factor could not be ruled out. Compared with the approximately 720-donor mean, donors in an Asian-associated ancestry cluster had fewer N-insertions in productive TCRs, according to a later genetic analysis. In a later genetic analysis, a missense DCLRE1C variant was associated with V-gene and J-gene trimming of TCR beta chains, and the association was replicated in an independent cohort. Sequencing depth was assumed to be roughly uniform across donors in the presence/absence analyses, though that assumption may not hold. In a later analysis, the rate of TCR association differed among HLA loci, with DRB1 alleles having the most associated TCRs and HLA-C alleles having the fewest. In a later analysis, most CMV-associated TCR beta chains were found to appear HLA-restricted, with HLA associations seemingly driven largely by CMV exposure. A few of the identified cytomegalovirus-associated TCR beta chains were confirmed in vitro to be specific for cytomegalovirus antigens. Because counts were too low, about 18 rarely observed V segments, including chromosome 9 orphons, were excluded from the earlier analysis of roughly 580 of the donors. Only TCR beta chains were sequenced in this cohort, and the absence of alpha or paired-chain data limited detectable features. A cluster of highly shared sequence variants was judged likely to represent a technical artifact of the sequencing pipeline. Across donors, most TCR sequences were observed very rarely, whereas some public TCRs were present in many individuals. An earlier analysis of approximately 530 of the donors showed that most TCR beta V segments appeared in productive rearrangements either about 90% or about 30% of the time, which broadly matched IMGT annotations. It was suggested by the authors that the approach could potentially be generalized to other disease states and immunological phenotypes. The study gave a list of roughly 150 TCR beta chains associated with cytomegalovirus. Because HLA typing was missing for some donors at each locus, association tests included only the typed subset. Assigning TCR associations to individual alleles was difficult when HLA alleles, especially DR and DQ, strongly co-occurred. In a later analysis, 15,000 to 20,000 TCR beta sequences were associated with specific HLA alleles at a false discovery rate of 0.05. In a later analysis, HLA-associated TCR beta chains showed more clonal expansion and lower generation probabilities than non-associated chains that were equally common. A further reported finding was that TCR beta sequences accurately predicted the HLA-A and HLA-B alleles for most subjects in the first cohort. Some IMGT-functional V segments, including TRBV6-2 and TRBV6-3, could not be told apart with the 87-base-pair reads, so those segments were excluded.

Reading from cysteine to phenylalanine, the CDR3 counts 15 amino acids. The sequence is cut down to CDR3 DNA, 45 bases in frame from base 1. Reading the germline V gene (reference sequence) gives CDR1 SGHKS and CDR2 YYEKEE. At the junction V is shortened by 1 base and J by 4 bases; bases outside the gene matches: 8. In total, over 600 healthy bone marrow donors made up the cohort. At the time of sampling, every cohort member was nominally healthy, though immune exposures that went unrecorded were likely present. The donor tested CMV seronegative and was one of the 352 seronegative cohort members. A peripheral blood sample was collected from each donor, and TCR beta sequencing was performed on peripheral blood mononuclear cells. The Qiagen DNeasy Blood Extraction Kit was used to extract genomic DNA from the blood cell samples.

The chain links TRBV5-5 with TRBJ2-7, with 7 bases in between that match TRBD1. Sequencing was carried out using PBMCs. The TCR sequence derives from a man between 40 and 49 years old in good health and CMV-seronegative. The bases read TGTGCCAGCAGCTTGTATGGGACAGACACATACGAGCAGTACTTC. Translated, it gives CASSLYGTDTYEQYF.